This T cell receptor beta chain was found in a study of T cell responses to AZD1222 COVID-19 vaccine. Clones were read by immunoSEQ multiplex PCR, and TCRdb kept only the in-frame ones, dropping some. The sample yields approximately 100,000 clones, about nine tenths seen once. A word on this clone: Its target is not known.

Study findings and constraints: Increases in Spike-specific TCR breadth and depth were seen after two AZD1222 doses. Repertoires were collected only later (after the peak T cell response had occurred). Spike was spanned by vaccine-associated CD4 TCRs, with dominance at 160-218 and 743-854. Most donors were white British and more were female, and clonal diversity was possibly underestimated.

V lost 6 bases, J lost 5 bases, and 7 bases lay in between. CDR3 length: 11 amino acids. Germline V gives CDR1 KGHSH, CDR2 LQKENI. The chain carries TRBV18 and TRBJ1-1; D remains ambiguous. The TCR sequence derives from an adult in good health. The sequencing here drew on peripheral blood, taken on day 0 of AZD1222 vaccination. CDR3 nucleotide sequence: TGTGCCAGCTCGCTGGAGACTGAAGCTTTCTTT. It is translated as CASSLETEAFF.